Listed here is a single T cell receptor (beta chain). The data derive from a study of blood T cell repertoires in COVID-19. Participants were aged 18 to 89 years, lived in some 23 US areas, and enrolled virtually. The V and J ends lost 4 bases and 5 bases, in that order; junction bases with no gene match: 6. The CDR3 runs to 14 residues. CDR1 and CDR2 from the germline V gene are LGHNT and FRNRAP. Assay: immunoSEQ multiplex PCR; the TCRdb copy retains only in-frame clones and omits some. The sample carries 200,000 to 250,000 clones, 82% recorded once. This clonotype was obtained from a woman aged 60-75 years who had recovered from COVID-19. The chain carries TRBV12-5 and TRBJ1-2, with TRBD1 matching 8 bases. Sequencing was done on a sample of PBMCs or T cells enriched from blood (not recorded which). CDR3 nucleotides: TGTGCTAGTGGTTCCGTGGACAGGGTATATGGCTACACCTTC. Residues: CASGSVDRVYGYTF. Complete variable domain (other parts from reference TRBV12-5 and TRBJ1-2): DARVTQTPRHKVTEMGQEVTMRCQPILGHNTVFWYRQTMMQGLELLAYFRNRAPLDDSGMPKDRFSAEMPDATLATLKIQPSEPRDSAVYFCASGSVDRVYGYTFGSGTRLTVV.